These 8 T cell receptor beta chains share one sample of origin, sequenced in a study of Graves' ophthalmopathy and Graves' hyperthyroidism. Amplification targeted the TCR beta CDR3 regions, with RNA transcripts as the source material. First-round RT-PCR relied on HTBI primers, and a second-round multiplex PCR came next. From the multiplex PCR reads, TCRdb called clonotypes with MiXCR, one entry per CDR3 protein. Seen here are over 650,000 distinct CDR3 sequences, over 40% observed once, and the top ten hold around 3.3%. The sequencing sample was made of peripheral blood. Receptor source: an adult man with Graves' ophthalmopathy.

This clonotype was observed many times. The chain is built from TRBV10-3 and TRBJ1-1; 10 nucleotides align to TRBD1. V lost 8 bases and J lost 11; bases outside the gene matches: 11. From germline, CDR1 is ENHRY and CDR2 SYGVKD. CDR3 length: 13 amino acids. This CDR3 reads CAIRPGQGLEAFF. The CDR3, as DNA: TGTGCCATCCGACCGGGACAGGGGTTAGAGGCTTTCTTT.

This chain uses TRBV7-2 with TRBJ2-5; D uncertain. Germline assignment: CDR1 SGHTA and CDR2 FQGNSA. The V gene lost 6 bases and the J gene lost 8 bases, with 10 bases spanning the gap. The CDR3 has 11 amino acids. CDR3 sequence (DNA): TGTGCCAGCAGGCTTGTGGACACCCAGTACTTC. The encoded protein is CASRLVDTQYF.

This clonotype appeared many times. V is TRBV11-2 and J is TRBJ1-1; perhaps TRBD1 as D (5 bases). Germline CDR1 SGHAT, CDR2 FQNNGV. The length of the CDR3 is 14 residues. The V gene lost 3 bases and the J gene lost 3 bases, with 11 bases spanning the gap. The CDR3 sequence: CASSFQGLDTEAFF. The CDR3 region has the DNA TGTGCCAGCAGCTTTCAGGGACTCGACACTGAAGCTTTCTTT. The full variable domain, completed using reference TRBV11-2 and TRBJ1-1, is EAGVAQSPRYKIIEKRQSVAFWCNPISGHATLYWYQQILGQGPKLLIQFQNNGVVDDSQLPKDRFSAERLKGVDSTLKIQPAKLEDSAVYLCASSFQGLDTEAFFGQGTRLTVV.

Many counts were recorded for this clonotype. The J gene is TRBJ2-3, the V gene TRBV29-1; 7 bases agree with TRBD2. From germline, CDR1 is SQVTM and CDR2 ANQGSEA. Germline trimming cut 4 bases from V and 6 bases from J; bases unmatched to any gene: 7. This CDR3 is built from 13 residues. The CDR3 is CSVVGSGMDTQYF. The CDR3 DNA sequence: TGCAGCGTTGTTGGCAGCGGGATGGATACGCAGTATTTT.

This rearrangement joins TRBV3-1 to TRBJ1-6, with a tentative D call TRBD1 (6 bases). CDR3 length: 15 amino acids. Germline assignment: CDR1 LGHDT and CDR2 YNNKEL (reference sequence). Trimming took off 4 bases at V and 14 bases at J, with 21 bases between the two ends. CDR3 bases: TGTGCCAGCAGCCTCCAGGGGCTCGGACGCGCGGCCCTCCACTTT. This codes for CASSLQGLGRAALHF.

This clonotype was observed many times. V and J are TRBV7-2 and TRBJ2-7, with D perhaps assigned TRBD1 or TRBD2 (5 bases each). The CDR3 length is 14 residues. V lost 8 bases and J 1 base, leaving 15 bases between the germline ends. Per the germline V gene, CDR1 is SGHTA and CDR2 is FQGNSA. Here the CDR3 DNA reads TGTGCCAGCGCCCCTCAGGGACGGTCCTACGAGCAGTACTTC. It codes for CASAPQGRSYEQYF.

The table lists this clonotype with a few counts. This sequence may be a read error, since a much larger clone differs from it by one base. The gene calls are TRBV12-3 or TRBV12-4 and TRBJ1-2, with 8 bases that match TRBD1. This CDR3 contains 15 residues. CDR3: CASSYDRGLNYGCTF. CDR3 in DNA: TGTGCCAGCAGTTACGACAGGGGATTGAACTATGGCTGCACCTTC.

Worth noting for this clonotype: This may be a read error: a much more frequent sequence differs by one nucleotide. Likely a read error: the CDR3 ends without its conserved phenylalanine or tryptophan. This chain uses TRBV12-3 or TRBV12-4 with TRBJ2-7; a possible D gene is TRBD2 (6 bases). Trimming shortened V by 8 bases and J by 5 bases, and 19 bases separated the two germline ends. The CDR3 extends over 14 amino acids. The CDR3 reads CASASGLGGNEQYL. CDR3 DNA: TGTGCCAGCGCCTCGGGGCTCGGCGGGAACGAGCAGTACCTC.